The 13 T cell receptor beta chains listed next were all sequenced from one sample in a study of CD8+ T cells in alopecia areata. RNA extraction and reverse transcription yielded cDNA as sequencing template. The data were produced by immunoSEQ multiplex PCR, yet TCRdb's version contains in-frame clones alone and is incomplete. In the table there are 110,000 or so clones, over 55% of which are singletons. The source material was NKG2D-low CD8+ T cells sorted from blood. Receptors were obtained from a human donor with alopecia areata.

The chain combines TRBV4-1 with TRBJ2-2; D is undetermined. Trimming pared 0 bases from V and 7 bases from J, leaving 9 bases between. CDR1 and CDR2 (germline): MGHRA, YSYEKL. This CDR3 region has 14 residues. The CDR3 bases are TGCGCCAGCAGCCAAGATATGGGTTGCGGGGAGCTGTTTTTT. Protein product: CASSQDMGCGELFF.

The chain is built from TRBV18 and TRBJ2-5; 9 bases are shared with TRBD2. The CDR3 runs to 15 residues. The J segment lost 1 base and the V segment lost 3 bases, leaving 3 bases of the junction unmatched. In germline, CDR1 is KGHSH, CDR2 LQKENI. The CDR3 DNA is TGTGCCAGCTCACCTAGCGGGAGTGTCCAAGAGACCCAGTACTTC. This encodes CASSPSGSVQETQYF. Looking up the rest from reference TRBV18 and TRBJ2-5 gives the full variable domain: NAGVMQNPRHLVRRRGQEARLRCSPMKGHSHVYWYRQLPEEGLKFMVYLQKENIIDESGMPKERFSAEFPKEGPSILRIQQVVRGDSAAYFCASSPSGSVQETQYFGPGTRLLVL.

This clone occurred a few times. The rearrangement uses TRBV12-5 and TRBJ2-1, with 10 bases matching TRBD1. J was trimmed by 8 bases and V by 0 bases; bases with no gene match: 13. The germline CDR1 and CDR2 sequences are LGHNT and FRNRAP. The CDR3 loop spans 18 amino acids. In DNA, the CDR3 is TGTGCTAGTGGTTTGGTAATTATTGGGACAGGGGACGGCGATGAGCAGTTCTTC. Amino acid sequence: CASGLVIIGTGDGDEQFF.

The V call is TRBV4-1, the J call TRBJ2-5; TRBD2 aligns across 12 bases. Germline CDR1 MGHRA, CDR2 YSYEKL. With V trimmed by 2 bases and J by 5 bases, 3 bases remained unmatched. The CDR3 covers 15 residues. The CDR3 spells CASSQLAGGSETQYF. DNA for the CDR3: TGCGCCAGCAGCCAACTAGCGGGAGGGTCTGAGACCCAGTACTTC.

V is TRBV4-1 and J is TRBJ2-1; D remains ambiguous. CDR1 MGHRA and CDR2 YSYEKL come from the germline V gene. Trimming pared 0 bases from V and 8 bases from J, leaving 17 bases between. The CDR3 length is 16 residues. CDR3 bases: TGCGCCAGCAGCCAAGATCTCGTAAGAGTTCATTATGAGCAGTTCTTC. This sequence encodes CASSQDLVRVHYEQFF.

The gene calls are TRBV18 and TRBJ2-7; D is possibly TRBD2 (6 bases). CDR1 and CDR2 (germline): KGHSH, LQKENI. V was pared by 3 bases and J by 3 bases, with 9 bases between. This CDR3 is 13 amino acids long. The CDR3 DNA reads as TGTGCCAGCTCACCGGAGGGCCGCTACGAGCAGTACTTC. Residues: CASSPEGRYEQYF.

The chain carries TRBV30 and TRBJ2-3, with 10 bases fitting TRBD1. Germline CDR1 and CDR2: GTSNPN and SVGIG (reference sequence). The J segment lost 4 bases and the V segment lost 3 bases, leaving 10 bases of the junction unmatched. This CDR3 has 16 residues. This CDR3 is CAWSVIPGTGADTQYF. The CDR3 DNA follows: TGTGCCTGGAGCGTTATTCCCGGGACAGGGGCAGATACGCAGTATTTT. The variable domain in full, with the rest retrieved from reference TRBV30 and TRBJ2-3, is SQTIHQWPATLVQPVGSPLSLECTVEGTSNPNLYWYRQAAGRGLQLLFYSVGIGQISSEVPQNLSASRPQDRQFILSSKKLLLSDSGFYLCAWSVIPGTGADTQYFGPGTRLTVL.

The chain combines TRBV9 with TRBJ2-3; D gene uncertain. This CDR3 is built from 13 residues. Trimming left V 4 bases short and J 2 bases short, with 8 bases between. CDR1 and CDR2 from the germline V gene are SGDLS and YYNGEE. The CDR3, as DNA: TGTGCCAGCAGCCCCCGACTCACAGATACGCAGTATTTT. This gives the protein CASSPRLTDTQYF.

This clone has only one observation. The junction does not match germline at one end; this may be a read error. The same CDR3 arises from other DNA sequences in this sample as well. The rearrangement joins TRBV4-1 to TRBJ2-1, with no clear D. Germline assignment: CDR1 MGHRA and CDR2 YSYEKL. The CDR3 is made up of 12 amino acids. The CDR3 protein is CASSQDLFEQFF. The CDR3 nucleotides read TGCGCCAGCAGCCAAGATCTTTTTGAGCAATTCTTC.

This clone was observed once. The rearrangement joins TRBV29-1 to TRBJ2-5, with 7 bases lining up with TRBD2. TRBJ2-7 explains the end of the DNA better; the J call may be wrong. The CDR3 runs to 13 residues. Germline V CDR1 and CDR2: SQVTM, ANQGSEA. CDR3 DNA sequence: TGCAGCGTTGAGGCTAGCGGAGATTACGAGCAGTACTTC. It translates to CSVEASGDYEQYF.

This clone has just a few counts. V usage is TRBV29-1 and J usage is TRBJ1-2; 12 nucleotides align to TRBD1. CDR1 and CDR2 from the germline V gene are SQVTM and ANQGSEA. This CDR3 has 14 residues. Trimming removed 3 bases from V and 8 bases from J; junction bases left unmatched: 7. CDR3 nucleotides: TGCAGCGTTGATGAAGGGACAGGGGGCCTCGGCTACACCTTC. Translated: CSVDEGTGGLGYTF.

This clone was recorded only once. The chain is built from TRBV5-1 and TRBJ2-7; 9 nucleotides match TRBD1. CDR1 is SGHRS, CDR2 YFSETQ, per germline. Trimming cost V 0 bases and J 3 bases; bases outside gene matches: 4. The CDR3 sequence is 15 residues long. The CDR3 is CASSLAEGQGYEQYF. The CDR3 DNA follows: TGCGCCAGCAGCTTGGCCGAGGGACAGGGCTACGAGCAGTACTTC.

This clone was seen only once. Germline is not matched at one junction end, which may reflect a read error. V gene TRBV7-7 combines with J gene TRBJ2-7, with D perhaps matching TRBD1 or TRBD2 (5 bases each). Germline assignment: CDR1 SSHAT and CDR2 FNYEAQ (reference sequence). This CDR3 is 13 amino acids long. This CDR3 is CASSSRDGYEQYF. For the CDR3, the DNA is TGTGCTAGCAGCTCTAGGGACGGCTACGAGCAGTACTTC.